These T cell receptor beta chains were read from a single sample in a study of shared clonotypes between healthy human individuals. Clones were read by immunoSEQ multiplex PCR, and TCRdb kept only the in-frame ones, dropping some. The sample records over a million clones, more than 60% being singletons. Sequenced input: memory CD4+ T cells sorted from blood. All receptors come from a man aged 18 to 30 in good health. Both conserved end residues are part of each CDR3. A D gene is named only where the DNA matches it firmly. Size values are once, few and many counts, or a class for expanded clones, and some rows have none.

d_call clone_size j_call v_call cdr3_aa cdr3_nt
NA few TRBJ2-7 TRBV6-1 CASSEARLSGVPYEQYF TGTGCCAGCAGTGAAGCGCGTTTATCAGGAGTCCCCTACGAGCAGTACTTC
TRBD1 NA TRBJ1-2 TRBV7-9 CASQEQGRANYGYTF TGTGCCAGCCAAGAACAGGGGAGAGCGAACTATGGCTACACCTTC
TRBD1 NA TRBJ2-7 TRBV6-6 CASTNPGQAYEQYF TGTGCCAGCACCAACCCGGGACAGGCGTACGAGCAGTACTTC
NA NA TRBJ1-2 TRBV6-1 CASSERPGGYTF TGTGCCAGCAGTGAGAGACCCGGAGGCTACACCTTC
TRBD1 few TRBJ2-1 TRBV28 CASLTPGTGSNEQFF TGTGCCAGTCTTACTCCCGGGACAGGATCCAATGAGCAGTTCTTC
TRBD1 NA TRBJ1-2 TRBV19 CASSPDRGGDYTF TGTGCCAGTAGTCCGGACAGGGGTGGTGACTACACCTTC
TRBD1 NA TRBJ2-7 TRBV6-1 CASTGGYEQYF TGTGCCAGCACAGGGGGCTACGAGCAGTACTTC
NA NA TRBJ2-2 TRBV5-1 CASSLGDISIRELFF TGCGCCAGCAGCTTGGGGGACATATCTATCAGGGAGCTGTTTTTT
NA NA TRBJ2-3 TRBV18 CASSPPGPEGNTQYF TGTGCCAGCTCTCCACCGGGCCCCGAGGGTAATACGCAGTATTTT
TRBD1 NA TRBJ2-3 TRBV5-1 CASSLTGESPDTQYF TGCGCCAGCAGCTTAACAGGGGAGAGTCCAGATACGCAGTATTTT
NA NA TRBJ1-2 TRBV28 CASSLPGIWEGYTF TGTGCCAGCAGTCTACCAGGGATTTGGGAAGGCTACACCTTC
NA NA TRBJ2-3 TRBV4-1 CASSQGRGAGDTQYF TGCGCCAGCAGCCAAGGACGAGGGGCAGGAGATACGCAGTATTTT
NA NA TRBJ2-1 TRBV25-1 CASSELGGISYNEQFF TGTGCCAGCAGTGAATTAGGCGGGATTAGCTACAATGAGCAGTTCTTC
TRBD1 once TRBJ2-3 TRBV27 CASSLQGADTQYF TGTGCCAGCAGTTTGCAGGGGGCAGATACGCAGTATTTT
NA NA TRBJ1-2 TRBV10-3 CAISPGGGYTF TGTGCCATCAGCCCCGGGGGGGGCTACACCTTC
NA NA TRBJ2-5 TRBV7-2 CASSRGSWGETQYF TGTGCCAGCAGCCGAGGTTCCTGGGGAGAGACCCAGTACTTC
TRBD1 NA TRBJ1-4 TRBV5-1 CASSLGDRGFTNEKLFF TGCGCCAGCAGCTTGGGGGACAGGGGATTTACTAATGAAAAACTGTTTTTT
NA NA TRBJ2-1 TRBV6-5 CASSFSRHNEQFF TGTGCCAGCAGCTTTTCTCGCCACAATGAGCAGTTCTTC
NA NA TRBJ2-5 TRBV7-2 CASSLGTQETQYF TGTGCCAGCAGCTTAGGGACCCAAGAGACCCAGTACTTC
TRBD2 NA TRBJ2-1 TRBV7-2 CASSPRLAGNEQFF TGTGCCAGCAGCCCGAGACTAGCGGGGAATGAGCAGTTCTTC
TRBD1 NA TRBJ2-3 TRBV9 CASSGGQGVDTQYF TGTGCCAGCAGCGGGGGACAGGGGGTGGATACGCAGTATTTT
TRBD1 NA TRBJ2-6 TRBV6-5 CASTPDRAGANVLTF TGTGCCAGCACCCCGGACAGGGCTGGGGCCAACGTCCTGACTTTC
NA NA TRBJ2-7 TRBV7-2 CASSLALSEQYF TGTGCCAGCAGCTTAGCGTTATCCGAGCAGTACTTC
TRBD2 NA TRBJ2-5 TRBV7-9 CASSQTSKKETQYF TGTGCCAGCAGCCAGACTAGCAAAAAAGAGACCCAGTACTTC
NA few TRBJ2-7 TRBV21-1 CASSKNIYWRSARRTSYEQYF TGTGCCAGCAGCAAAAATATATATTGGAGATCCGCCCGCCGGACAAGCTACGAGCAGTACTTC
NA NA TRBJ1-4 TRBV30 CAWSRGGFNEKLFF TGTGCCTGGAGTCGGGGGGGGTTTAATGAAAAACTGTTTTTT
NA NA TRBJ2-5 TRBV18 CASSRLRAGETQYF TGTGCCAGCTCACGCCTCCGAGCTGGGGAGACCCAGTACTTC
NA NA TRBJ1-6 TRBV6-6 CASRTAYNSPLHF TGTGCCAGCAGGACGGCCTATAATTCACCCCTCCACTTT
TRBD1 NA TRBJ1-4 TRBV5-1 CASSLGTGGVFNEKLFF TGCGCCAGCAGCTTAGGGACAGGGGGCGTCTTTAATGAAAAACTGTTTTTT
NA NA TRBJ2-1 TRBV7-2 CASSQRGNRFF TGTGCCAGCAGCCAAAGGGGGAATCGGTTCTTC
NA NA TRBJ2-7 TRBV18 CASSVGTTGYEQYF TGTGCCAGCTCAGTCGGGACCACAGGGTACGAGCAGTACTTC
TRBD1 NA TRBJ2-3 TRBV6-1 CASGQGAGDTQYF TGTGCCAGCGGACAGGGGGCAGGAGATACGCAGTATTTT
NA NA TRBJ1-3 TRBV6-1 CASSDQGHGNTIYF TGTGCCAGCAGTGACCAGGGGCATGGAAACACCATATATTTT
NA NA TRBJ2-5 TRBV15 CATSSLRGAGQETQYF TGTGCCACCAGCAGTCTCCGGGGCGCGGGCCAAGAGACCCAGTACTTC
NA NA TRBJ2-7 TRBV6-5 CASSYRGPGYEQYF TGTGCCAGCAGTTACCGGGGACCAGGCTACGAGCAGTACTTC
NA once TRBJ1-4 TRBV10-3 CAAPQGTNEKLFF TGTGCCGCGCCACAGGGAACTAATGAAAAACTGTTTTTT
NA NA TRBJ1-5 TRBV30 CAWSATGDQPQHF TGTGCCTGGAGCGCGACAGGCGATCAGCCCCAGCATTTT
TRBD1 NA TRBJ2-7 TRBV19 CASSTLTGQKEQYF TGTGCCAGTAGTACCCTGACAGGGCAAAAAGAGCAGTACTTC
NA NA TRBJ2-7 TRBV29-1 CSVGKGHYEQYF TGCAGCGTCGGCAAGGGTCATTACGAGCAGTACTTC
NA NA TRBJ2-7 TRBV6-1 CAASYREVAAYEQYF TGTGCCGCCTCGTACAGGGAAGTAGCGGCCTACGAGCAGTACTTC
TRBD1 NA TRBJ2-5 TRBV6-1 CASSDGQGTQETQYF TGTGCCAGCAGTGACGGACAGGGAACTCAAGAGACCCAGTACTTC
NA NA TRBJ1-5 TRBV7-7 CASSLMDGIGEYSNQPQHF TGTGCTAGCAGCTTAATGGACGGGATAGGGGAGTATAGCAATCAGCCCCAGCATTTT
NA NA TRBJ1-4 TRBV28 CASSLRGVAKLFF TGTGCCAGCAGTTTAAGAGGGGTCGCAAAACTGTTTTTT
NA NA TRBJ2-1 TRBV9 CASSARLREGNEQFF TGTGCCAGCAGCGCAAGACTAAGAGAGGGGAATGAGCAGTTCTTC
NA NA TRBJ2-7 TRBV6-7 CASSYFFRTTTHSYEQYF TGTGCCAGCAGTTACTTTTTCCGGACAACCACTCACTCCTACGAGCAGTACTTC
TRBD1 NA TRBJ1-5 TRBV19 CASRTTGTGGNQPQHF TGTGCCAGTAGGACAACCGGGACAGGGGGCAATCAGCCCCAGCATTTT
TRBD2 once TRBJ2-7 TRBV2 CASSEERGSSYEQYF TGTGCCAGCAGTGAAGAGCGGGGTTCTTCCTACGAGCAGTACTTC
NA NA TRBJ2-5 TRBV6-5 CASRTGGYQETQYF TGTGCCAGCAGGACGGGCGGCTACCAAGAGACCCAGTACTTC
TRBD1 NA TRBJ2-7 TRBV27 CASSSGQGEYEQYF TGTGCCAGCAGTTCGGGACAGGGGGAATACGAGCAGTACTTC